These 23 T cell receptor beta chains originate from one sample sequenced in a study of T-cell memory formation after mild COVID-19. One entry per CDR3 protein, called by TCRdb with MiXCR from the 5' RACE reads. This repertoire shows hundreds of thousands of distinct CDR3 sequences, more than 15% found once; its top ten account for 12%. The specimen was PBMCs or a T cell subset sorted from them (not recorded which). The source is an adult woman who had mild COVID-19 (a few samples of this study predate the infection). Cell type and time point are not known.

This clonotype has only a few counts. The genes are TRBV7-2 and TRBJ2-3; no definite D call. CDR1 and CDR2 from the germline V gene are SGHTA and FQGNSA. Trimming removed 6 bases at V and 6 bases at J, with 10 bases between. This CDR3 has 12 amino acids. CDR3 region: CASRTTRDTQYF. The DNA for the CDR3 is TGTGCCAGCAGAACGACTCGGGATACGCAGTATTTT.

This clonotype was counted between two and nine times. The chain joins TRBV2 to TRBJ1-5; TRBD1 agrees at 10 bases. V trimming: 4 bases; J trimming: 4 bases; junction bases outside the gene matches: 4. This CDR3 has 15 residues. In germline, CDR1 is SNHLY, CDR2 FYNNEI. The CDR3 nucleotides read TGTGCCAGCAGTGTTTCGGGACAGGGGAATCAGCCCCAGCATTTT. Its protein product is CASSVSGQGNQPQHF.

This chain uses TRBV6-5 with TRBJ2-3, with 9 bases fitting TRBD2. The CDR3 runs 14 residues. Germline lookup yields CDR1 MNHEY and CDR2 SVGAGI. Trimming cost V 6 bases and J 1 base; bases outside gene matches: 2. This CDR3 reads CASRRGGRTDTQYF. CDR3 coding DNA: TGTGCCAGCAGGCGGGGGGGACGCACAGATACGCAGTATTTT.

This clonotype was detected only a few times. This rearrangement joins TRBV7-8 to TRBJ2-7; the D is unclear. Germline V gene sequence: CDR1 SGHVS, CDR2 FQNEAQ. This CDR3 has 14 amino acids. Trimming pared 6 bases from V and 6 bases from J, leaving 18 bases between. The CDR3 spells CASRFRGSTGEQYF. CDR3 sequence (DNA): TGTGCCAGCAGGTTCCGTGGCTCAACGGGCGAGCAGTACTTC.

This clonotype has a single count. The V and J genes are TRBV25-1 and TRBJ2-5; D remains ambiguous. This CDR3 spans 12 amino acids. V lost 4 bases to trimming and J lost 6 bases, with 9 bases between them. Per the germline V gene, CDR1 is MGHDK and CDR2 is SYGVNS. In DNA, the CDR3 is TGTGCCAGCAGTGGGAACAGTCAGACCCAGTACTTC. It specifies CASSGNSQTQYF.

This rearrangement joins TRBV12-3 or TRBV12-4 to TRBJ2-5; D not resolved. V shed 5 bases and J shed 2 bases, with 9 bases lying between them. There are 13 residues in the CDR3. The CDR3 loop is CASSPASQETQYF. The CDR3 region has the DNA TGTGCCAGCAGTCCAGCCTCACAAGAGACCCAGTACTTC.

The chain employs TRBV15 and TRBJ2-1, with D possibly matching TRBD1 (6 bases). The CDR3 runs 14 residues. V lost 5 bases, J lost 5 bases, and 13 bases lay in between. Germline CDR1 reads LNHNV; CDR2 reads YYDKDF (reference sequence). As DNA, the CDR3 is TGTGCCACCAGCGTAACAGGGTTGGACAATGAGCAGTTCTTC. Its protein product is CATSVTGLDNEQFF.

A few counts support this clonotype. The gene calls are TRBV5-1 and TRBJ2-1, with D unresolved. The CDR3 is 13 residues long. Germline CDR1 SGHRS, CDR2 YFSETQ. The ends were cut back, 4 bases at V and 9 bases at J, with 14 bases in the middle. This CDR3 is CASSTERLGEQFF. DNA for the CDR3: TGCGCCAGCAGCACGGAGAGACTGGGTGAGCAGTTCTTC.

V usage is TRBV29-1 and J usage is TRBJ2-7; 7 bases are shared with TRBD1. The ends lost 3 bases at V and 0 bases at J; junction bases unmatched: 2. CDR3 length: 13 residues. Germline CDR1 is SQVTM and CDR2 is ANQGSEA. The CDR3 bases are TGCAGCGTTGACCGGGACAGCTCCTACGAGCAGTACTTC. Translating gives CSVDRDSSYEQYF.

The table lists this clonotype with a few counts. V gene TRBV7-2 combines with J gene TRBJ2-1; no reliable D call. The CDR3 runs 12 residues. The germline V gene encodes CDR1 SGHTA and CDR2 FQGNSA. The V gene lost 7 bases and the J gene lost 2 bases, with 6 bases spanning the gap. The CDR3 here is CASTGPYNEQFF. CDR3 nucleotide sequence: TGTGCCAGCACAGGCCCCTACAATGAGCAGTTCTTC.

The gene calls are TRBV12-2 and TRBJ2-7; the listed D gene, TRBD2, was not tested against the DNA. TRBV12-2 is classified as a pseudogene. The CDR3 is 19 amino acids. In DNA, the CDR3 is TGTGCAAGTCGCTTAATCCCCTCCTCCGGGACTAGCGCAGATTACGAGCAGTACTTC. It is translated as CASRLIPSSGTSADYEQYF.

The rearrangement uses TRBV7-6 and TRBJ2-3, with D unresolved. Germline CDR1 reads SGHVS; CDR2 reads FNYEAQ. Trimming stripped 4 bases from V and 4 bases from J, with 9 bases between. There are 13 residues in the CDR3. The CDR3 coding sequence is TGTGCCAGCAGCTCCTTCGTGTCAGATACGCAGTATTTT. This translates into CASSSFVSDTQYF.

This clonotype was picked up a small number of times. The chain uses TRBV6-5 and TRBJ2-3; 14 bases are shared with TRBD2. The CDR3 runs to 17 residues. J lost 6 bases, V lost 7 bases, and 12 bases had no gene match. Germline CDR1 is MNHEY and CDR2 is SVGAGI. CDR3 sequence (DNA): TGTGCCAGCAACCTCCACGCCGGGACTAGCGGGAGTGATACGCAGTATTTT. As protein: CASNLHAGTSGSDTQYF.

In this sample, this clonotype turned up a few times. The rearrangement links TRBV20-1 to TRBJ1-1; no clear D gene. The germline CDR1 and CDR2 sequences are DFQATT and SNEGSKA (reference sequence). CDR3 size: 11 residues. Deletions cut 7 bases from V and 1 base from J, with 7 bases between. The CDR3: CSGLRNTEAFF. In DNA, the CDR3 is TGCAGTGGACTTCGGAACACTGAAGCTTTCTTT.

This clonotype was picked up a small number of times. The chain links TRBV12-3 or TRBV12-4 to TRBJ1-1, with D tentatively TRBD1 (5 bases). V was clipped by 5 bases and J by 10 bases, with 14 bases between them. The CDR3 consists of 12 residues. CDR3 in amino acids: CASSVDRGIAFF. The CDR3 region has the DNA TGTGCCAGCAGTGTTGACAGAGGGATAGCTTTCTTT.

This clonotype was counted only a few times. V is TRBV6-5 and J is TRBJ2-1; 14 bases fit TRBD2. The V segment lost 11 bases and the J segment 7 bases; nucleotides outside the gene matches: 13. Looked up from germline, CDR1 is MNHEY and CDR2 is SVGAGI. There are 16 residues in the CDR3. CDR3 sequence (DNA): TGTGCCTCAGACCGGGGACTAGCGGGAGCACGGAATGAGCAGTTCTTC. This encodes CASDRGLAGARNEQFF.

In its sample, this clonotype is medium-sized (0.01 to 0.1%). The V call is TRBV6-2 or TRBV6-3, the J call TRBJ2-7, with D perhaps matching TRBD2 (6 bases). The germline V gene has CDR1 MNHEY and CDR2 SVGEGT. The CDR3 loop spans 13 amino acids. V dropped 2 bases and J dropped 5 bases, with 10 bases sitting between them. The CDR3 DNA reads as TGTGCCAGCAGTTACAACAGACTAGACGAGCAGTACTTC. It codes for CASSYNRLDEQYF.

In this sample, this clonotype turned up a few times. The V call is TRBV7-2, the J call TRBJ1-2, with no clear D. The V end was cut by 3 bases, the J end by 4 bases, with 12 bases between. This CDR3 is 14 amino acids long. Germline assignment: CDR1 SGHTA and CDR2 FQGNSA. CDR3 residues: CASSLVSRSYGYTF. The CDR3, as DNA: TGTGCCAGCAGCTTGGTCAGTAGAAGCTATGGCTACACCTTC.

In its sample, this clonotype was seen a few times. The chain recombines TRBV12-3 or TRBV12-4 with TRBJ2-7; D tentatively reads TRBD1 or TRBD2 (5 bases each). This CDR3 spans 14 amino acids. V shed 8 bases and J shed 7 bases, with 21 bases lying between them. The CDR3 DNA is TGTGCCAGCCAAAGGGCAGGGCCACGGGATGAGCAGTACTTC. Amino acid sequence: CASQRAGPRDEQYF.

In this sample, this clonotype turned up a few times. CDR3 sequence (DNA): TGTGCCATCAGTGAGACCGGGACTAGCGTCTACAATGAGCAGTTCTTC. Protein: CAISETGTSVYNEQFF. This chain connects TRBV10-3 to TRBJ2-1; 10 bases agree with TRBD2. This CDR3 has 16 residues. V gave up 2 bases and J gave up 3 bases; unmatched junction bases: 4. Looked up from germline, CDR1 is ENHRY and CDR2 is SYGVKD.

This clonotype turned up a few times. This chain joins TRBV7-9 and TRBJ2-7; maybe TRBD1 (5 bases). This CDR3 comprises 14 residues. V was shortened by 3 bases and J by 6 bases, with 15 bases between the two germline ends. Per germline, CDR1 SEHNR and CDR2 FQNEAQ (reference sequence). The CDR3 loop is CASSLPTAPGEQYF. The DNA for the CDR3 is TGTGCCAGCAGCTTGCCGACAGCCCCGGGCGAGCAGTACTTC.

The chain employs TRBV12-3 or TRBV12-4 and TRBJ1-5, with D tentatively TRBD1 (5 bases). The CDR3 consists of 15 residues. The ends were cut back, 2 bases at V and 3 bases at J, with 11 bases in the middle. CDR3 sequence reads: CASSLSGLDNQPQHF. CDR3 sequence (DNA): TGTGCCAGCAGTTTATCAGGGTTGGACAATCAGCCCCAGCATTTT.

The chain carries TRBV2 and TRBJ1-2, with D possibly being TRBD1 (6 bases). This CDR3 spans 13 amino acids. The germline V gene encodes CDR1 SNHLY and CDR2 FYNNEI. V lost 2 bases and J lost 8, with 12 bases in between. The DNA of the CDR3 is TGTGCCAGCAGTGAAAAGGGGGGTCTCGGCTACACCTTC. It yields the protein CASSEKGGLGYTF.